Listed here is a single TCR beta chain. In its sample, this clone was seen a few times. The antigen this receptor binds is unknown. Qualities for individual bases were not recorded, and no much larger clone is one base off. Inclusive of the bounding cysteine and phenylalanine, the CDR3 is 14 residues long. Of the read, only the CDR3 DNA is kept; its 42 bases are in frame from base 1. The junction carries 9 bases between V and J, which are trimmed by 1 base and 3 bases respectively. The CDR1 and CDR2 encoded by the germline V gene (reference sequence) are GTSNPN and SVGIG. Receptors were amplified or captured by the immunoSEQ multiplex PCR assay. For the multiplex PCR, a mixture combining 60 forward primers for TCR Vbeta segments and 13 reverse primers for TCR Jbeta segments was used. A multiplex PCR assay on genomic DNA amplified the CDR3 region of rearranged TCR beta genes. The Illumina HiSeq System was used to sequence the amplified TCR beta libraries as 87-base-pair reads. The paper's data handling went like this. In a later analysis, approximately 74 million unique TCR beta chains were counted across the roughly 670 repertoires, and roughly 10 million of these chains were shared by at least two donors. To remove PCR and sequencing errors, raw reads were error-corrected and collapsed into unique sequences using a nearest-neighbor algorithm that merged closely related sequences. Alignment of CDR3 sequences to IMGT reference sequences was used to assign V, D and J gene segments. Each retained sequence needed at least a six-nucleotide match to both a V gene segment and a J gene segment. Rearrangements were classified as productive when the CDR3 lacked stop codons and remained in frame with V and J, and all other rearrangements were classified as non-productive. Following IMGT convention, CDR3 was defined as the stretch from the second conserved V-encoded cysteine up to the conserved J-encoded phenylalanine. In an earlier analysis of around 570 of the donors, sequences lacking an unambiguous match to a single V gene segment were excluded. In an earlier analysis of several hundred of the donors, V segments were called functional above 56.7% productive rearrangements and were called segregating when the between-donor standard deviation exceeded 5%. A statistical classification framework was built for diagnosing cytomegalovirus status from the catalog of TCR beta chain sequences. V and J gene assignment, in a later analysis, came from comparing TCR nucleotide sequences with IMGT/GENE-DB human TR gene sequences. The TCRdist pipeline was used in a later analysis to assign CDR3 sequences and most-parsimonious VDJ recombination scenarios. In a later analysis, each TCR beta chain was defined by its CDR3 amino acid sequence together with its V-gene family, and reads lacking a unique V-gene family were excluded. In a later analysis, around 600 highly shared, low-generation-probability nucleotide sequences were removed to address suspected cross-contamination and a sequencing artifact. In a later analysis, a clonal expansion index was calculated for each public chain from normalized within-repertoire ranks of inferred template counts. A later analysis computed generation probabilities with a VDJ recombination model fitted to out-of-frame rearrangements, and checked the results against IGoR. A later analysis scored TCR-TCR, TCR-HLA and TCR-CMV co-occurrence with hypergeometric tests, applying a repertoire-size bias correction to TCR pairs. To estimate false discovery rates, a later analysis permuted the HLA or CMV assignments 20 times. In a later analysis, co-occurring TCRs were grouped using DBSCAN, with TCRdist sequence similarity added in when clustering inside HLA-allele-positive subsets. Repertoires with fewer than 30,000 or more than 120,000 public chains, plus five repertoires with anomalous nucleotide sharing, were excluded from co-occurrence clustering. Here the immuneACCESS table is served through TCRdb, limited to in-frame sequences with V and J called. Missing clones are a known gap in these copies; in checked studies unresolved V genes cover under half, and the rest lacks a known reason. V and J calls and clone size come straight from that table; D and trimming were deduced from the DNA. Across this sample there are 150,000 to 200,000 clones, with roughly 76% seen only once. Roughly 4.9% of the sample lies in the top ten.

This entry belongs to a study of cytomegalovirus exposure and HLA in healthy donors (dated by TCRdb to about 2017). About the investigation overall: In an earlier analysis of 587 of the donors, about 260 Gb of sequence data and 100 million or so unique TCR beta sequences from 180 million or so T cells were reported. Across approximately 420 genotyped donors of the cohort, an average of approximately 240,000 unique TCR beta nucleotide sequences per donor were sequenced, and 15% to 20% of those sequences were non-productive. Besides the first cohort of 666 subjects, a separate validation cohort made up of over a hundred different subjects was used. HLA typing covered class I and class II loci at four-digit resolution. Of the roughly 400 genotyped donors, 65% to 90% were placed in the genetic ancestry cluster associated with self-reported Caucasian donors. The study profiled the T cell repertoires of 500 to 800 subjects by immunosequencing and related them to cytomegalovirus serostatus. All discovery cohort repertoires had been generated using a single sequencing platform. To predict cytomegalovirus infection status, the study brought together high-throughput TCR immunosequencing, statistical association of individual TCRs with disease status, and machine learning. About 310 gigabases of sequencing data and 70 million to 100 million unique TCR sequences were included in an early release covering about 700 HLA-typed donors. Rather than using new phenotypic data, the later analysis identified candidate immune exposures from TCR beta sequences and from how often those sequences occurred across donors. The number of donors typed differed by locus, with 629-630 for A, B, C, DRB1 and DQB1, around 500 for DQA1, 600 to 610 for DPA1, and around 450 for DPB1. Donor age, sex, ethnicity and CMV serostatus were compiled together with the repertoire data. To decide whether each TCR beta V gene segment behaved as functional or pseudogenic, an earlier analysis of some 580 of the donors relied on high-throughput TCR beta sequencing. Roughly five DR-DQ haplotypes were handled as single units for association and clustering because linkage in the cohort was strong. The study aimed to test whether signatures of past pathogen exposure could be identified by cataloging public T cell receptors. A later genetic analysis took genome-wide SNP genotypes for about 65% of the 666 donors and used that subset as a discovery cohort. A later analysis re-examined previously published TCR beta repertoires from 500 to 700 donors and added high-resolution HLA genotyping to investigate patterns of TCR occurrence. The full study reports these points: The study gave a list of 150 to 200 TCR beta chains associated with cytomegalovirus. Most TCR sequences were observed very rarely across donors, whereas some public TCRs were present in many individuals. In an earlier analysis of around 600 of the donors, most TCR beta V segments were observed in productive rearrangements about 87% or about 30% of the time, broadly matching IMGT annotations. A further reported finding was that TCR beta sequences accurately predicted the HLA-A and HLA-B alleles for most subjects in the first cohort. In this cohort, only TCR beta chains were sequenced, and detectable features were limited by the absence of alpha or paired-chain data. The classifier was reported to diagnose cytomegalovirus status with high specificity and sensitivity in both the original cohort and the validation cohort. For the cohort, immune exposure information was limited to CMV serostatus. In vitro tests confirmed that three of the cytomegalovirus-associated TCR beta chains recognize cytomegalovirus antigens. The earlier analysis of 587 of the donors excluded roughly 16 rarely observed V segments, including chromosome 9 orphons, because counts were too low. Compared with the roughly 670-donor mean, donors in an Asian-associated ancestry cluster had fewer N-insertions in productive TCRs, according to a later genetic analysis. Roughly uniform sequencing depth across donors was assumed in presence/absence analyses, although this assumption may not hold. According to a later analysis, TCR association rates differed among HLA loci, with DRB1 alleles showing the most associated TCRs and HLA-C alleles showing the fewest. A later analysis found that most CMV-associated TCR beta chains appeared HLA-restricted, with HLA associations seemingly driven largely by CMV exposure. Because the 87-base-pair reads could not distinguish some IMGT-functional V segments, including TRBV6-2 and TRBV6-3, those segments were excluded. A later analysis associated around 16,000 TCR beta sequences with specific HLA alleles at a false discovery rate of 0.05. When HLA alleles, especially DR and DQ, strongly co-occurred, attributing TCR associations to individual alleles was difficult. A group of highly shared sequence variants was considered likely to be a technical artifact of the sequencing pipeline. Linkage disequilibrium might explain the correlated functional status among segregating V segments, but an unknown experimental factor could not be excluded. Because HLA typing was missing for some donors at each locus, association tests included only the typed subset. In a later analysis, HLA-associated TCR beta chains were found to be more clonally expanded and to have lower generation probabilities than equally common non-associated chains. V-gene and J-gene trimming of TCR beta chains was associated with a missense DCLRE1C variant in a later genetic analysis, and the association was replicated in an independent cohort. In a later analysis, several top co-occurrence clusters were reported to appear linked to parvovirus B19, influenza, CMV and Epstein-Barr virus. According to the authors, the approach could potentially be generalized to other disease states and immunological phenotypes.

In total, around 600 healthy bone marrow donors made up the cohort. At the time of sampling, every cohort member was nominally healthy, though immune exposures that went unrecorded were likely present. The donor tested CMV seropositive and was one of the 289 seropositive cohort members. A peripheral blood sample was provided by each donor, and peripheral blood mononuclear cells were used for TCR beta sequencing. The Qiagen DNeasy Blood Extraction Kit was used to extract genomic DNA from the blood cell samples. Recombination linked TRBV30 to TRBJ1-4; the D gene is unclear. The specimen sequenced was PBMCs. The TCR was taken from a woman aged 18-30 years in good health and CMV-seropositive. CDR3 sequence: CAWSGGRSNEKLFF. The DNA sequence is given as TGTGCCTGGAGTGGAGGGAGGTCTAATGAAAAACTGTTTTTT. With all but the CDR3 taken from the reference TRBV30 and TRBJ1-4 genes, the full variable domain is: SQTIHQWPATLVQPVGSPLSLECTVEGTSNPNLYWYRQAAGRGLQLLFYSVGIGQISSEVPQNLSASRPQDRQFILSSKKLLLSDSGFYLCAWSGGRSNEKLFFGSGTQLSVL.